This TCR beta chain came from a study of blood T cell repertoires in COVID-19 (TCRdb year 2020). About the full investigation: The collaborator samples originated in the United States, Italy and Spain and spanned the acute and convalescent phases of COVID-19. HLA class I and class II types, where available, came from metadata supplied by the sample provider rather than from assay-based typing. The dataset comprised deeply sampled blood TCRbeta repertoires from subjects exposed to, actively infected with, or recovered from COVID-19. A de-identified subject ID, COVID-19 status, age in years and sex were almost always included in the sample metadata. The samples were drawn from two sources: the first 160 participants of the ongoing ImmuneRACE study, and 1,200 or so subjects contributed by 6 global collaborators. A freely available public database, intended as a resource for researchers studying the immune response to SARS-CoV-2, is where the repertoires were released. The material from the prospective study consisted of cDNA or gDNA derived from T cells, B-cell-depleted T cells, or PBMCs.

V is reduced by 6 bases and J by 7 bases, leaving a spacing of 6 bases between them. Its CDR3 holds 11 amino acids, cysteine through phenylalanine. The DNA shown is the 33-base CDR3, in frame from base 1. About this clone: This clone's antigen is unknown. No much larger clonotype is one base removed from it; base qualities were not supplied.

The immunoSEQ Assay, a bias-controlled multiplex PCR, was used to amplify TCRbeta CDR3 regions from genomic DNA. The original pipeline was this. The number of nucleated cells in each sample was estimated by amplification of reference gene primers within the assay. To quantify the absolute abundance of each unique TCRbeta CDR3 rearrangement, sequence reads were collapsed and filtered. For each sample, productive Simpson clonality was calculated by taking the square root of Simpson's diversity index across productive rearrangements. The table comes from immuneACCESS by way of TCRdb, which keeps in-frame sequences with V and J called. Part of the clones is missing from these tables; in studies checked, under half for an unresolved V gene and the rest for unknown reasons. D and trimming were read from the DNA, whereas the V and J calls and clone size are those reported in that table. Across this sample there are about 400,000 clones, with roughly 91% seen only once. The ten largest clones add up to 1.7% of the sample.

Participants in the prospective study were aged about 18 to 100 years, lived in some 24 United States geographic areas, and enrolled through a virtual design. In the prospective study, participants were assigned to cohorts based on the clinical history participants reported in a screening survey and a study questionnaire. For ImmuneRACE Cohort 3, a participant was defined as recovered based on two consecutive negative NP/OP PCR tests, clearance by a healthcare professional, or resolution of symptoms. In the prospective study, whole blood, serum and a nasopharyngeal or oropharyngeal swab were collected from each participant by mobile phlebotomists. Prospective study participants could optionally give additional blood draws and questionnaires over an approximately 2-month period. Prospective study blood samples were shipped either frozen or at room temperature before DNA extraction. What the authors observed across the whole study: The quantity of clinical and demographic metadata differed by source and by participant and was supplied without curation.

This chain is built from TRBV12-3 or TRBV12-4 and TRBJ1-4; the D gene remains uncertain. The sample consisted of PBMCs or T cells enriched from blood (not recorded which). This TCR was recovered from a woman younger than 45 who had recovered from COVID-19. The nucleotide sequence is TGTGCCAGCAGGTCATCTGAAAAACTGTTTTTT. This codes for CASRSSEKLFF.